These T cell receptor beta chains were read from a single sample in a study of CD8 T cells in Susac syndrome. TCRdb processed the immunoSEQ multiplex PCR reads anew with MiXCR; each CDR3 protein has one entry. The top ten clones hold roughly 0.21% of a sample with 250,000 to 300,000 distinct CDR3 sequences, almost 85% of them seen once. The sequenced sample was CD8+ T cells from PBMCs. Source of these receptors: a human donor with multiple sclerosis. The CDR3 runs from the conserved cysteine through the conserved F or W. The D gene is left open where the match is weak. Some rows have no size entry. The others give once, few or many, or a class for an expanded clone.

CDR3 protein: CASSLSGSEQFF
CDR3 DNA: TGTGCCAGCAGCTTAAGTGGAAGTGAGCAGTTCTTC
D gene: .
clone size: .
V gene: TRBV7-2
J gene: TRBJ2-1

CDR3 protein: CSAALPGDSYEQYF
CDR3 DNA: TGCAGTGCTGCCCTTCCGGGAGACTCCTACGAGCAGTACTTC
D gene: .
clone size: .
V gene: TRBV20-1
J gene: TRBJ2-7

CDR3 protein: CASSVGLAGEQFF
CDR3 DNA: TGTGCCAGCAGCGTGGGACTAGCGGGAGAGCAGTTCTTC
D gene: TRBD2
clone size: .
V gene: TRBV5-5
J gene: TRBJ2-1

CDR3 protein: CAWSELGSGSGGEQFF
CDR3 DNA: TGTGCCTGGAGTGAGTTGGGTAGCGGGAGCGGAGGTGAGCAGTTCTTC
D gene: TRBD2
clone size: .
V gene: TRBV30
J gene: TRBJ2-1

CDR3 protein: CASSVGGTADYEQYF
CDR3 DNA: TGTGCCAGCAGCGTAGGGGGGACAGCTGACTACGAGCAGTACTTC
D gene: TRBD1
clone size: .
V gene: TRBV9
J gene: TRBJ2-7

CDR3 protein: CASSLPPTREAFF
CDR3 DNA: TGTGCCAGCAGTTTACCCCCCACAAGGGAAGCTTTCTTT
D gene: .
clone size: .
V gene: TRBV12-3/TRBV12-4
J gene: TRBJ1-1

CDR3 protein: CASSRLPGEQYF
CDR3 DNA: TGTGCCAGCTCACGTCTCCCGGGTGAGCAGTACTTC
D gene: .
clone size: .
V gene: TRBV18
J gene: TRBJ2-7

CDR3 protein: CSARPDDSYEQYF
CDR3 DNA: TGCAGTGCTAGACCCGACGACTCCTACGAGCAGTACTTC
D gene: .
clone size: .
V gene: TRBV20-1
J gene: TRBJ2-7

CDR3 protein: CASGLPTEAFF
CDR3 DNA: TGTGCCAGCGGGCTCCCCACTGAAGCTTTCTTT
D gene: .
clone size: .
V gene: TRBV9
J gene: TRBJ1-1

CDR3 protein: CASKEGGGYPYEQYF
CDR3 DNA: TGTGCCAGCAAAGAGGGGGGAGGCTACCCCTACGAGCAGTACTTC
D gene: .
clone size: .
V gene: TRBV2
J gene: TRBJ2-7

CDR3 protein: CASSVVGGSGLAGGAGELFF
CDR3 DNA: TGTGCCAGCAGCGTAGTGGGGGGCTCGGGACTAGCGGGAGGTGCCGGGGAGCTGTTTTTT
D gene: TRBD2
clone size: .
V gene: TRBV9
J gene: TRBJ2-2

CDR3 protein: CASSTGGYSLTYEQYF
CDR3 DNA: TGTGCCAGCAGTACTGGGGGGTATTCTTTGACCTACGAGCAGTACTTC
D gene: .
clone size: once
V gene: TRBV28
J gene: TRBJ2-7

CDR3 protein: CASSLEARDSVNTEAFF
CDR3 DNA: TGTGCCAGCAGCTTAGAGGCGCGGGACAGCGTGAACACTGAAGCTTTCTTT
D gene: TRBD1
clone size: .
V gene: TRBV7-9
J gene: TRBJ1-1

CDR3 protein: CASSRGGLLPEQYF
CDR3 DNA: TGTGCCAGCAGCCGCGGGGGCCTACTTCCAGAGCAGTACTTC
D gene: .
clone size: once
V gene: TRBV28
J gene: TRBJ2-7

CDR3 protein: CSAGTGIGYTF
CDR3 DNA: TGCAGCGCCGGGACAGGGATAGGCTACACCTTC
D gene: TRBD1
clone size: .
V gene: TRBV29-1
J gene: TRBJ1-2

CDR3 protein: CASSQDQGQGPLASTDTQYF
CDR3 DNA: TGCGCCAGCAGCCAAGATCAAGGACAGGGGCCTCTAGCTTCCACAGATACGCAGTATTTT
D gene: TRBD1
clone size: .
V gene: TRBV4-1
J gene: TRBJ2-3

CDR3 protein: CASKGQGPPGELFF
CDR3 DNA: TGTGCCAGCAAGGGCCAGGGCCCCCCCGGGGAGCTGTTTTTT
D gene: .
clone size: .
V gene: TRBV14
J gene: TRBJ2-2

CDR3 protein: CASSQDGAGRTGELFF
CDR3 DNA: TGCGCCAGCAGCCAAGATGGGGCGGGACGAACCGGGGAGCTGTTTTTT
D gene: .
clone size: .
V gene: TRBV4-3
J gene: TRBJ2-2

CDR3 protein: CASEDPVANTGELFF
CDR3 DNA: TGTGCCAGCGAAGACCCCGTCGCGAACACCGGGGAGCTGTTTTTT
D gene: .
clone size: .
V gene: TRBV7-3
J gene: TRBJ2-2

CDR3 protein: CASSLLGQAQGKNIQYF
CDR3 DNA: TGTGCCAGCAGTTTATTGGGACAGGCCCAGGGGAAAAACATTCAGTACTTC
D gene: TRBD1
clone size: .
V gene: TRBV28
J gene: TRBJ2-4

CDR3 protein: CASSQRDSPLHF
CDR3 DNA: TGTGCCAGCAGTCAGCGGGATTCACCCCTCCACTTT
D gene: .
clone size: .
V gene: TRBV5-5
J gene: TRBJ1-6

CDR3 protein: CASSQEDGGQETQYF
CDR3 DNA: TGCGCCAGCAGCCAAGAGGACGGAGGCCAAGAGACCCAGTACTTC
D gene: .
clone size: .
V gene: TRBV4-3
J gene: TRBJ2-5

CDR3 protein: CASSSGGSSTEQYF
CDR3 DNA: TGTGCCAGCAGCTCCGGGGGCAGCTCCACCGAGCAGTACTTC
D gene: .
clone size: .
V gene: TRBV7-9
J gene: TRBJ2-7

CDR3 protein: CASSLVRAQGAPLSQHF
CDR3 DNA: TGTGCCAGCAGCTTAGTTAGGGCGCAGGGGGCCCCTCTGTCCCAGCATTTT
D gene: TRBD1
clone size: .
V gene: TRBV7-9
J gene: TRBJ1-5

CDR3 protein: CASSSETTITNTGELFF
CDR3 DNA: TGTGCCAGCAGCTCCGAGACTACTATAACGAACACCGGGGAGCTGTTTTTT
D gene: .
clone size: .
V gene: TRBV11-3
J gene: TRBJ2-2